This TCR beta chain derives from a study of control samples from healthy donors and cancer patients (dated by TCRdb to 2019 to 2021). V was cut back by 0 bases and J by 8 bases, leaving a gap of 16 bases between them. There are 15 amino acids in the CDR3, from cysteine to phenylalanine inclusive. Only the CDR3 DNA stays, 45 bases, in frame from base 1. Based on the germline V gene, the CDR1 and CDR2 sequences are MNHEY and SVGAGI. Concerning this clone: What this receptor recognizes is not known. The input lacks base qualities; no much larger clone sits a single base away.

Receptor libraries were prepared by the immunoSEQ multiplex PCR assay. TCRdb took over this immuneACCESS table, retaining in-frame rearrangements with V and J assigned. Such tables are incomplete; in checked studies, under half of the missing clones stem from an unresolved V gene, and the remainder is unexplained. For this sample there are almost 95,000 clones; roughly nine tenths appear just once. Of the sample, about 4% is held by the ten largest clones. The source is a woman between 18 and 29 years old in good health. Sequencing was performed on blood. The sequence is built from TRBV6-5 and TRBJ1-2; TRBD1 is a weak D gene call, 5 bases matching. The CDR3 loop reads CASSYSIGREGGYTF. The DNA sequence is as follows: TGTGCCAGCAGTTACTCGATCGGCAGGGAGGGCGGCTACACCTTC.